This TCR beta chain was found in a study of shared clonotypes between healthy human individuals. Germline V gene lookup returns CDR1 MNHNS and CDR2 SASEGT. Trimming cost V 5 bases and J 5 bases, with 11 bases left between them. The CDR3 runs to 13 residues. Measured with immunoSEQ multiplex PCR; TCRdb has only the in-frame clones, and not every one. The table shows roughly 760,000 clones, with about 74% occurring only once. A single count supports this clone. Its specificity is not known. General study points: Unshared clonotypes carried lower generation probabilities than those common to all four donors.

Source material: memory CD4+ T cells sorted from blood. Stated subset: CD45RA-negative fraction. The gene calls are TRBV6-1 and TRBJ2-3, with D perhaps TRBD1 (5 bases). The TCR originated in a woman aged 25 to 45 in good health. CDR3 coding DNA: TGTGCCAGCAGTAGGGGCCCGGGAGATACGCAGTATTTT. This codes for CASSRGPGDTQYF.